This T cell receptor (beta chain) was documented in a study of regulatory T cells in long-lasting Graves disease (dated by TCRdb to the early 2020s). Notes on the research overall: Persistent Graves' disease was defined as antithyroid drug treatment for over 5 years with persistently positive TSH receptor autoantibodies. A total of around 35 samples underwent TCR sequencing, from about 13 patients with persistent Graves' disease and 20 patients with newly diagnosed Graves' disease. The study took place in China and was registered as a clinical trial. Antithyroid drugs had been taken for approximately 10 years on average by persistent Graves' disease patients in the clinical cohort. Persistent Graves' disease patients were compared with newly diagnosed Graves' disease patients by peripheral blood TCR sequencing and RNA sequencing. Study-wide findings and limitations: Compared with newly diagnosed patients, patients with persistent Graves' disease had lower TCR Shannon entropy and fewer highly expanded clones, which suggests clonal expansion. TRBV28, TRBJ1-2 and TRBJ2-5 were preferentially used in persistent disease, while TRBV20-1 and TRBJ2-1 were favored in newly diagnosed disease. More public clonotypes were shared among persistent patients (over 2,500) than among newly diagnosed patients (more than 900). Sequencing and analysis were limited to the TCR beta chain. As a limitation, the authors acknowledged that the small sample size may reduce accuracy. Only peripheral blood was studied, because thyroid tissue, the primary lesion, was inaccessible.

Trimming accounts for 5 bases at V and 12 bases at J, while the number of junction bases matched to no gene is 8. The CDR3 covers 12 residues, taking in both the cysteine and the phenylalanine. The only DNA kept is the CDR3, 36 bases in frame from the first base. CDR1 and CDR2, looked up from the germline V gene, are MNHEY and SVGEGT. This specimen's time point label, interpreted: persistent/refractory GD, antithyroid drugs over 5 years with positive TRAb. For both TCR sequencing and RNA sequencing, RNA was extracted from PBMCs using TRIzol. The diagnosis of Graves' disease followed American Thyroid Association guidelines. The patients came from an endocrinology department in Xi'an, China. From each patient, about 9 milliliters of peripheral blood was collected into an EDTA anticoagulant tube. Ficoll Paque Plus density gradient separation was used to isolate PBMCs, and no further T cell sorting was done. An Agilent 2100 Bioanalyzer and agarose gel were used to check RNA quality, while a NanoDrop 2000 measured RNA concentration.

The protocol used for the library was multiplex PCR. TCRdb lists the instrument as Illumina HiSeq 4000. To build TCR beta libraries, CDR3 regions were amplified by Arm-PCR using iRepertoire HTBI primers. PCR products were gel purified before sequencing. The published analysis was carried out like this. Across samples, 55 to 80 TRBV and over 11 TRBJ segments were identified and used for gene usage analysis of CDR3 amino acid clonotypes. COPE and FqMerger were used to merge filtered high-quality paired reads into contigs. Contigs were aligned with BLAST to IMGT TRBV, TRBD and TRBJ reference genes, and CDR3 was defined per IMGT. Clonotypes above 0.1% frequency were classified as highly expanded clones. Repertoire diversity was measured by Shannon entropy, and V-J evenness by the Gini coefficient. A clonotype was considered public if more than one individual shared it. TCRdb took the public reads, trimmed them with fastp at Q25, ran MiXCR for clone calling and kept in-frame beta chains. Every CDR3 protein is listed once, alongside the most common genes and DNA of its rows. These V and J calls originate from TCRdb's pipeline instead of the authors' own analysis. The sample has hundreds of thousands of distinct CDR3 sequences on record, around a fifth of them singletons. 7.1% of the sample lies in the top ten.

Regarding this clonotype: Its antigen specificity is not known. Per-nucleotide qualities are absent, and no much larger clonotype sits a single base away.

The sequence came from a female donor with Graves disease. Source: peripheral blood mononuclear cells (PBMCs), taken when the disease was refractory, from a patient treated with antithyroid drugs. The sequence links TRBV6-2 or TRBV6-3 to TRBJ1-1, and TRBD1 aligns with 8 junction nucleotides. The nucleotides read TGTGCCAGCAGTCAACAGGGGGTGGAGTCTTTCTTT. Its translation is CASSQQGVESFF.